Here is one T cell receptor beta chain with its context. The record originates from a study of shared clonotypes between healthy human individuals. The assay was immunoSEQ multiplex PCR, and TCRdb's table has in-frame clones only and misses some. The table has approximately 340,000 clones, approximately 79% seen once. The sequence was collected from a man aged 30-40 years in good health. Specimen: memory CD4+ T cells sorted from blood. The subset was: CD45RA-negative fraction.

The CDR3 coding sequence is TGTGCCACCAGCCCGCGACTGGACGGTACTAATGAAAAACTGTTTTTT. Its translation is CATSPRLDGTNEKLFF. V usage is TRBV15 and J usage is TRBJ1-4; D not resolved. The CDR3 loop spans 16 amino acids. V was trimmed by 5 bases and J by 2 bases, leaving 15 bases between them. Germline V gene lookup returns CDR1 LNHNV and CDR2 YYDKDF (reference sequence).